The clone carrying this TCR beta chain was recorded many times. What it binds is unknown. It was by 5'RACE with 10-nucleotide random UMIs that the cDNA was made. MiXCR, applied by TCRdb to the 5' RACE reads, yields one record per CDR3 protein. The data contain 25,000 to 35,000 distinct CDR3 sequences, 13% of them singletons. Time point denoted: technical triplicate 2. The sorted libraries started from around 1 million CD4+ or CD8+ T cells. The entry originates in a study of neurological immune-mediated disorders. Study findings and constraints: TCR clonal expansion peaked in HTLV-1-associated myelopathy patients and was lowest in multiple sclerosis patients.

The TCR comes from a female donor with HTLV-1-associated myelopathy (HAM/TSP). The sample was CD4+ T cells from blood.

DNA of the CDR3: TGTGCCAGCTCACGGGAATTTGGCACCTCCTACAATGAGCAGTTCTTC. This sequence encodes CASSREFGTSYNEQFF. V and J are TRBV18 and TRBJ2-1; no reliable D call. This CDR3 has 16 residues. Per the germline V gene, CDR1 is KGHSH and CDR2 is LQKENI. The V and J ends lost 4 bases and 0 bases respectively, with 13 bases between them. Using reference TRBV18 and TRBJ2-1 for the parts outside the CDR3, the full variable domain is NAGVMQNPRHLVRRRGQEARLRCSPMKGHSHVYWYRQLPEEGLKFMVYLQKENIIDESGMPKERFSAEFPKEGPSILRIQQVVRGDSAAYFCASSREFGTSYNEQFFGPGTRLTVL.